Below, one TCR beta chain is given with its context. 60 Vbeta and 13 Jbeta primers were used in PCR. Assay used: immunoSEQ multiplex PCR; TCRdb lists only in-frame clones, some missing. The sample has about 100,000 clones; approximately 80% are singletons. Germline values: CDR1 SGHTA, CDR2 FQGNSA. The V gene lost 8 bases and the J gene lost 3 bases, with 15 bases spanning the gap. The CDR3 consists of 14 residues. This sample stems from a study of cytomegalovirus exposure and HLA in healthy donors. The sequencing input was PBMCs. The receptor was isolated from a male donor in good health and CMV-seronegative. The chain uses TRBV7-2 and TRBJ2-3; TRBD1 might be the D (6 bases). CDR3 in amino acids: CASAGTPRTDTQYF. Here the CDR3 DNA reads TGTGCCAGCGCAGGGACACCCCGGACAGATACGCAGTATTTT.